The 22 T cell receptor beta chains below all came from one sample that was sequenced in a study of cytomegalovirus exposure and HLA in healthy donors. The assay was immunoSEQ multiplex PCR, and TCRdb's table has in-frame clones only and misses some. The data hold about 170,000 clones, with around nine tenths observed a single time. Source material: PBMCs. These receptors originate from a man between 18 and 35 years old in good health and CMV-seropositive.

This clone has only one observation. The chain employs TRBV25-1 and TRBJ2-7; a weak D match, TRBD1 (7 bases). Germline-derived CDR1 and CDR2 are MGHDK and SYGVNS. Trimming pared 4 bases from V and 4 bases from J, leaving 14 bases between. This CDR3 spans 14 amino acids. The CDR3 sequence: CASSGRQGGYEQYF. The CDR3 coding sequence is TGTGCCAGCAGTGGTCGGCAGGGGGGATACGAGCAGTACTTC.

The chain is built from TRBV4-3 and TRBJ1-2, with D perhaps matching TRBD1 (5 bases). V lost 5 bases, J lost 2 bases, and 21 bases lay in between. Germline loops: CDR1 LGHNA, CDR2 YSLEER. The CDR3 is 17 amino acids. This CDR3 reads CASSRIGGGGVNYGYTF. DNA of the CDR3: TGCGCCAGCAGCAGAATTGGGGGAGGTGGGGTGAACTATGGCTACACCTTC.

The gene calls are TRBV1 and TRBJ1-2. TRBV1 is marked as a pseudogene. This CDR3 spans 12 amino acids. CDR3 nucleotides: TGCACCAGCGCGGGACTGACTTATGGCTACACCTTC. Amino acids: CTSAGLTYGYTF.

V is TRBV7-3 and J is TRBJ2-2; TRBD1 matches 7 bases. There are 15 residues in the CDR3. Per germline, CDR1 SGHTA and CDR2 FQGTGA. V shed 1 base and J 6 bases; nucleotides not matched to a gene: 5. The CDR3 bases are TGTGCCAGCAGCTTAATGGCAGGGGGTTCCGGGGAGCTGTTTTTT. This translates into CASSLMAGGSGELFF.

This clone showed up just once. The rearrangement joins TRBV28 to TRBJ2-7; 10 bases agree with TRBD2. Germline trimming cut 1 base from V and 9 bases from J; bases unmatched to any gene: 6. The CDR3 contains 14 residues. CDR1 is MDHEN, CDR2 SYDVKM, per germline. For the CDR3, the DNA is TGTGCCAGCAGTTTATCCCCTAGCGGGAGAGTGCAGTACTTC. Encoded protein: CASSLSPSGRVQYF. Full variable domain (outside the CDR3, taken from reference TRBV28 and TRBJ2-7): DVKVTQSSRYLVKRTGEKVFLECVQDMDHENMFWYRQDPGLGLRLIYFSYDVKMKEKGDIPEGYSVSREKKERFSLILESASTNQTSMYLCASSLSPSGRVQYFGPGTRLTVT.

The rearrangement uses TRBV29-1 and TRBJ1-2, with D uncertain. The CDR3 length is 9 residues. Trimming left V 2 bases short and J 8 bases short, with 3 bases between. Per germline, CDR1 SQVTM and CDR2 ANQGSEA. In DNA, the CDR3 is TGCAGCGTTGAACGGGGCTACACCTTC. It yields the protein CSVERGYTF.

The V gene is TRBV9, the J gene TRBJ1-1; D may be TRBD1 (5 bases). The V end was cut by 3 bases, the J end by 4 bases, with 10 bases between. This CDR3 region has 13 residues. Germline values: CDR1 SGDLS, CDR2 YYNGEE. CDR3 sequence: CASSGHGGTEAFF. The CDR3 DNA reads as TGTGCCAGCAGCGGCCACGGGGGCACTGAAGCTTTCTTT.

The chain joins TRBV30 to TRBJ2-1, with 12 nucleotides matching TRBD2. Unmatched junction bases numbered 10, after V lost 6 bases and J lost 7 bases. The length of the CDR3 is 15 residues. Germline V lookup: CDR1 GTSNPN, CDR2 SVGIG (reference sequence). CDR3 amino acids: CACRVTSGGYNEQFF. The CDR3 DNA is TGTGCCTGCCGGGTCACTAGCGGGGGGTATAATGAGCAGTTCTTC.

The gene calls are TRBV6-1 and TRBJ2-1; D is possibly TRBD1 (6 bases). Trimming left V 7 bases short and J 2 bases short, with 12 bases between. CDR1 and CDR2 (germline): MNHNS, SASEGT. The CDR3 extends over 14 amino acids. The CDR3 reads CASNRQVAYNEQFF. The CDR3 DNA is TGTGCCAGCAATCGACAGGTAGCCTACAATGAGCAGTTCTTC.

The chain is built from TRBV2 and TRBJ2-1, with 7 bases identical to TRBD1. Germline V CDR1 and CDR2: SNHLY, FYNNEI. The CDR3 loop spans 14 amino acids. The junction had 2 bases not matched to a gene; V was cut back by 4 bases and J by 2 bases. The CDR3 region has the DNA TGTGCCAGCAGTGGACAGGGACCCTACAATGAGCAGTTCTTC. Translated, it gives CASSGQGPYNEQFF.

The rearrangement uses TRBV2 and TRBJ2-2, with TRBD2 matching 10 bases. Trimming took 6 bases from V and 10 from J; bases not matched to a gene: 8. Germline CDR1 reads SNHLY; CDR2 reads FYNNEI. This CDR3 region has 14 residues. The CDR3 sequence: CASRPQREGEELFF. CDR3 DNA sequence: TGTGCCAGCAGACCCCAGCGGGAGGGCGAGGAGCTGTTTTTT.

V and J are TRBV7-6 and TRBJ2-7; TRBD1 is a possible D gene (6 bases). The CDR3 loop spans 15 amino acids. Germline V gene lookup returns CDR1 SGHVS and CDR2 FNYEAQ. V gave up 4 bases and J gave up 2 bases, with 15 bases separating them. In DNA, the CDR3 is TGTGCCAGCAGCTCGATCCGGGACAAACCCTACGAGCAGTACTTC. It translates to CASSSIRDKPYEQYF.

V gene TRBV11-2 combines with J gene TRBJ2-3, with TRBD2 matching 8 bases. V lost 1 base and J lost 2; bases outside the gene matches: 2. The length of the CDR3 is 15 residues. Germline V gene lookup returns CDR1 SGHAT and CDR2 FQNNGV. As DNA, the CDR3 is TGTGCCAGCAGCTTAGTCGGGGGGGACACAGATACGCAGTATTTT. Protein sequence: CASSLVGGDTDTQYF.

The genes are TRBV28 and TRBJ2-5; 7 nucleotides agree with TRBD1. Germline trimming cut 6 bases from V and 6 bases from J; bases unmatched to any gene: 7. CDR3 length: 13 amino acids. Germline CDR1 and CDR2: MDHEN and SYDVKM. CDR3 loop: CASSTTGLKTQYF. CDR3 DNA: TGTGCCAGCAGCACGACAGGGCTGAAGACCCAGTACTTC. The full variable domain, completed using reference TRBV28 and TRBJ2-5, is DVKVTQSSRYLVKRTGEKVFLECVQDMDHENMFWYRQDPGLGLRLIYFSYDVKMKEKGDIPEGYSVSREKKERFSLILESASTNQTSMYLCASSTTGLKTQYFGPGTRLLVL.

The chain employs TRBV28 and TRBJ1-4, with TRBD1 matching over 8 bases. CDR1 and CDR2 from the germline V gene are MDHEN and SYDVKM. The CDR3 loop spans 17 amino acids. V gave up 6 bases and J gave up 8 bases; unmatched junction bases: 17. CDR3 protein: CASSPPDRDPNGEKLFF. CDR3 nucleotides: TGTGCCAGCAGCCCCCCGGACAGGGATCCTAACGGGGAAAAACTGTTTTTT.

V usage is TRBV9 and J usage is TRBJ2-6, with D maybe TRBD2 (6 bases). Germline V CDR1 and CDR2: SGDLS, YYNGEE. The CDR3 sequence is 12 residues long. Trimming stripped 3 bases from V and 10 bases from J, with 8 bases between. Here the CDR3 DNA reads TGTGCCAGCAGCGCAGGAGGGAACGTCCTGACTTTC. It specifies CASSAGGNVLTF. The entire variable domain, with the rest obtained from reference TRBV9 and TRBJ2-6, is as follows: DSGVTQTPKHLITATGQRVTLRCSPRSGDLSVYWYQQSLDQGLQFLIQYYNGEERAKGNILERFSAQQFPDLHSELNLSSLELGDSALYFCASSAGGNVLTFGAGSRLTVL.

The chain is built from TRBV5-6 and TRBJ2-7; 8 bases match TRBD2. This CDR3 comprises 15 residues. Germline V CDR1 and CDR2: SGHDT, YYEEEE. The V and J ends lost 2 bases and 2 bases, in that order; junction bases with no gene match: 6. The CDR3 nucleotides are TGTGCCAGCAGCTTAGAAGCGGGAGCTCCCTACGAGCAGTACTTC. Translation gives CASSLEAGAPYEQYF. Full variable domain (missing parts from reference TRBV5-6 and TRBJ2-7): DAGVTQSPTHLIKTRGQQVTLRCSPKSGHDTVSWYQQALGQGPQFIFQYYEEEERQRGNFPDRFSGHQFPNYSSELNVNALLLGDSALYLCASSLEAGAPYEQYFGPGTRLTVT.

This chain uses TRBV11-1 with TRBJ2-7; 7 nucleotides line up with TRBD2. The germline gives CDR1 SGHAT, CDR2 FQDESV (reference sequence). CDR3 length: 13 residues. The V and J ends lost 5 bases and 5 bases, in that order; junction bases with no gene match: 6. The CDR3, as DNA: TGTGCCAGCAGCCAAGGACGGGGGGACGAGCAGTACTTC. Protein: CASSQGRGDEQYF.

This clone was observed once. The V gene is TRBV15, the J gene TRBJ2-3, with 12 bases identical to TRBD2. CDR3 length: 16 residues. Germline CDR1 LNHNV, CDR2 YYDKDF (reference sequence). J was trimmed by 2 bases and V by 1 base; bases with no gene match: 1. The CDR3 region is CATSRGTSGDTDTQYF. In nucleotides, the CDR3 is TGTGCCACCAGCAGAGGGACTAGCGGGGACACAGATACGCAGTATTTT.

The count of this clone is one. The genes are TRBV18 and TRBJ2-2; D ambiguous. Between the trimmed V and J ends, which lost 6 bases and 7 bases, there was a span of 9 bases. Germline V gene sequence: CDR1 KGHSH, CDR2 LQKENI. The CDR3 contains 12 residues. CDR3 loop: CASSWPGGELFF. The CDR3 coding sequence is TGTGCCAGCTCGTGGCCTGGCGGGGAGCTGTTTTTT.

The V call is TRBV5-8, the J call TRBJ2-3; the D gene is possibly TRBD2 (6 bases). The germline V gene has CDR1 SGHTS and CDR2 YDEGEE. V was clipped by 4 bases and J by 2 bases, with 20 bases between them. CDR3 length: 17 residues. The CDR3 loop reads CASSRSGQGAFTDTQYF. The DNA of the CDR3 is TGTGCCAGCAGCCGGAGCGGGCAGGGAGCATTCACAGATACGCAGTATTTT.

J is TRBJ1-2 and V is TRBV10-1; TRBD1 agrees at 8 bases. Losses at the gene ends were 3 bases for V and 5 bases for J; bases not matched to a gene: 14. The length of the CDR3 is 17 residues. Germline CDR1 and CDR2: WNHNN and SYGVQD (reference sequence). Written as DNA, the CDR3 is TGCGCCAGCAGTGATCGGCGGCAGGGGGCGAGTTTTTATGGCTACACCTTC. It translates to CASSDRRQGASFYGYTF.